This record covers a single TCR beta chain. CDR1 is SGHRS, CDR2 YFSETQ, per germline. CDR3 length equals 13 residues. The V end was cut by 7 bases, the J end by 6 bases, with 13 bases between. The data derive from a study of shared T cell receptors in the human thymus. Generated by immunoSEQ multiplex PCR, the TCRdb table keeps only in-frame clones and is missing some. The sample lists hundreds of thousands of clones; more than 75% were seen once. These data are also associated with another study on human thymus T cells. According to that study: Infants, healthy and Finnish, who were having corrective surgery for congenital heart defects served as donors. Resections removed during corrective heart surgery provided the thymus tissue used. Among thymic and blood repertoires, usage of V and J genes appeared biased. Highly overlapping thymic repertoires among unrelated individuals were reported in related research.

The clonotype originates from a boy in the first two years of life with a congenital heart defect. This chain connects TRBV5-1 to TRBJ2-2, with unresolved D. Specimen: thymocytes. The CDR3: CASALAPAGELFF. CDR3 sequence (DNA): TGCGCCAGCGCCTTAGCCCCAGCCGGGGAGCTGTTTTTT.